This T cell receptor beta chain was recorded in a study of tumor-infiltrating lymphocytes in primary liver carcinoma. Study findings and constraints: Tumor-adjacent and tumor-blood pairs displayed less overlap than did pairs of tumor regions.

The CDR3 contains 16 residues. CDR1 SGHVS and CDR2 FNYEAQ come from the germline V gene. This clonotype was observed at least ten times. The antigen is undetermined. One end of the junction fails to match germline, which may point to a read error. Scientists recovered RNA and DNA together from approximately 20-30 mg of unsorted bulk tissue. Primary liver carcinomas in the patients were surgically resected. Production of TCR beta cDNA used around 500 ng total RNA together with a constant-region primer. Amplification in three nested multiplex PCR rounds with slightly modified ARM-PCR gave rise to TCR beta libraries. PCR rounds one and two used TRBV1-TRBV30 forward primers with a C-beta reverse primer for 10 cycles each. TCRdb called the multiplex PCR reads again in MiXCR, with one record for every CDR3 protein. The sample yields about 22,000 distinct CDR3 sequences, 80% seen once.

V gene TRBV7-6 combines with J gene TRBJ2-7; 10 bases line up with TRBD1. What was sequenced was liver tumor tissue from sampling region 2. Subset indicated: tumor region T2, inferior pole. The clonotype was recovered from a woman aged 25 to 39 with primary liver carcinoma and hepatitis B virus infection. The CDR3 region has the DNA TGTGCCGGCAGCTTAGAGGACAGGGGGTTTCCCTACGAGCAGTACTTC. This sequence encodes CAGSLEDRGFPYEQYF.